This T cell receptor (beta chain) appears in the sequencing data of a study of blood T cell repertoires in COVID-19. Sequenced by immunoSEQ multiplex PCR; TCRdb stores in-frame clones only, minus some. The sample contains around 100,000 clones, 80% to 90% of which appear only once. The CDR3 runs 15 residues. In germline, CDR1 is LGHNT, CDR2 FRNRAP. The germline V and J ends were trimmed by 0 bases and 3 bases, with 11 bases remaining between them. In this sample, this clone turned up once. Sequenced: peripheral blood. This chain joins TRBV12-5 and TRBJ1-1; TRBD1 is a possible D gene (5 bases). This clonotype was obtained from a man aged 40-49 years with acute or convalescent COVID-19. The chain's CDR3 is CASGLVNGGDTEAFF. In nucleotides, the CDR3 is TGTGCTAGTGGTTTGGTGAATGGGGGGGACACTGAAGCTTTCTTT.